This TCR beta chain was sequenced in a study of blood T cell repertoires in COVID-19 (dated by TCRdb to 2020 to 2022). Context from the whole study: Samples covering the acute and convalescent phases of COVID-19 were provided by collaborators in the United States, Italy and Spain. The repertoires were released in a freely available public database intended as a resource for research on the immune response to SARS-CoV-2. The sample metadata nearly always contained a de-identified subject ID, COVID-19 status, age in years and sex. The prospective study material was composed of cDNA or gDNA derived from T cells, B-cell-depleted T cells, or PBMCs. Deeply sampled blood TCRbeta repertoires from subjects exposed to, actively infected with, or recovered from COVID-19 were included in the dataset. Where available, HLA class I and class II types were obtained from metadata supplied by the sample provider rather than from assay-based typing. The samples were drawn from two sources: the first 160 participants of the ongoing ImmuneRACE study, and fewer than 1,500 subjects contributed by 6 global collaborators. The paper as a whole reports these results and caveats: The quantity of clinical and demographic metadata differed by source and by participant and was supplied without curation.

TCRbeta CDR3 regions were amplified from genomic DNA using the immunoSEQ Assay, a bias-controlled multiplex PCR. On the study's bioinformatics: The number of nucleated cells in each sample was estimated from the amplification of reference gene primers within the assay. To quantify the absolute abundance of each unique TCRbeta CDR3 rearrangement, sequence reads were collapsed and filtered. For each sample, productive Simpson clonality was calculated as the square root of Simpson's diversity index across productive rearrangements. TCRdb's version of the immuneACCESS table is confined to in-frame rearrangements and falls short of the full clone set. An unresolved V gene accounts for under half of the shortfall where checked; the remainder is of unknown origin. That table is the source of V, J and clone size, and D and trimming were worked out from the DNA. This sample comprises 60,000 to 100,000 clones, about 90% of them detected only once. The top ten hold approximately 4.5% of the sample.

Comments on this clone: Its cognate antigen has yet to be identified. No base quality values were provided; no much bigger clone lies one nucleotide off.

Reading the germline V gene (reference sequence) gives CDR1 LGHDT and CDR2 YNNKEL. The trim is 1 base for V and 0 bases for J, with a gap of 10 bases between the germline ends. Measured from the cysteine to the phenylalanine, the CDR3 is 15 residues long. Of the read, only the CDR3 DNA is kept; its 45 bases are in frame from base 1. Collaborating institutions collected whole blood in K2EDTA tubes following their own protocols. For TCRbeta analysis, collaborators shipped samples as frozen whole blood, isolated PBMCs, or DNA extracted from either of those sample types. The chain uses TRBV3-1 (or the pseudogene TRBV3-2) and TRBJ2-7, with TRBD2 tentatively as D gene (5 bases match). The receptor's source is a man in his forties or fifties with active COVID-19. The specimen was peripheral blood. The CDR3 protein is CASSQGSGGSYEQYF. In nucleotide form, the sequence is TGTGCCAGCAGCCAAGGGAGCGGAGGCTCCTACGAGCAGTACTTC.